A selection of T cell receptor beta chains follows, all from one sample in a study of T cell responses to AZD1222 COVID-19 vaccine. Sequencing was performed with immunoSEQ multiplex PCR; in TCRdb, only in-frame clones are kept and a portion is missing. The profile shows about 140,000 clones, around nine tenths of them singletons. Sample: peripheral blood, taken on day 0 of AZD1222 vaccination. The receptor source for this set is an adult in good health. The conserved cysteine and the conserved F or W are not part of the CDR3 here. A D gene is named only where the DNA matches it firmly. Only some rows state a clone size, as once, few, many or a class for expanded clones.

V gene: TRBV7-2
D gene: TRBD2
J gene: TRBJ2-7
clone size: -
CDR3 protein: ASSRLRGSFYEQY

V gene: TRBV24-1
D gene: -
J gene: TRBJ1-2
clone size: once
CDR3 protein: ATSGGRQIYGYT

V gene: TRBV2
D gene: -
J gene: TRBJ1-1
clone size: -
CDR3 protein: ATPNGGEAF

V gene: TRBV28
D gene: -
J gene: TRBJ1-1
clone size: -
CDR3 protein: ASSLGVQPILEAF

V gene: TRBV11-3
D gene: -
J gene: TRBJ2-7
clone size: -
CDR3 protein: ASRRAEGAYEQY

V gene: TRBV18
D gene: TRBD1
J gene: TRBJ1-1
clone size: -
CDR3 protein: ASSPQGAAPEAF

V gene: TRBV10-3
D gene: TRBD2
J gene: TRBJ2-3
clone size: once
CDR3 protein: AISDSLAGPTDTQY

V gene: TRBV5-5
D gene: TRBD1
J gene: TRBJ1-2
clone size: -
CDR3 protein: ASSPDRVVGYT

V gene: TRBV9
D gene: -
J gene: TRBJ2-7
clone size: -
CDR3 protein: ASSAQGYSYEQY

V gene: TRBV30
D gene: -
J gene: TRBJ2-6
clone size: -
CDR3 protein: AWSQTSVSGANVLT

V gene: TRBV2
D gene: -
J gene: TRBJ1-2
clone size: -
CDR3 protein: ASIYMGGGYT

V gene: TRBV19
D gene: -
J gene: TRBJ1-3
clone size: once
CDR3 protein: ASTPRAAGPSGNTIY

V gene: TRBV6-5
D gene: -
J gene: TRBJ1-3
clone size: -
CDR3 protein: ASPPDGWIGNTIY

V gene: TRBV24-1
D gene: -
J gene: TRBJ1-5
clone size: -
CDR3 protein: ATSLSRAPNQPQH

V gene: TRBV6-2/TRBV6-3
D gene: -
J gene: TRBJ1-2
clone size: -
CDR3 protein: ASSYNGNSGILARYT

V gene: TRBV2
D gene: TRBD1
J gene: TRBJ2-7
clone size: -
CDR3 protein: ASSGDRIYEQY

V gene: TRBV7-2
D gene: -
J gene: TRBJ2-7
clone size: -
CDR3 protein: ASSLALGRLKSYEQY

V gene: TRBV6-2/TRBV6-3
D gene: -
J gene: TRBJ1-5
clone size: -
CDR3 protein: ASSYAARSNQPQH

V gene: TRBV11-3
D gene: -
J gene: TRBJ1-1
clone size: -
CDR3 protein: ASSFTGNTEAF

V gene: TRBV5-1
D gene: -
J gene: TRBJ2-2
clone size: -
CDR3 protein: ASSKTGSAGELF

V gene: TRBV14
D gene: TRBD2
J gene: TRBJ2-7
clone size: few
CDR3 protein: ASSSIPTGLAGVVREQY

V gene: TRBV18
D gene: -
J gene: TRBJ2-2
clone size: -
CDR3 protein: ASSPPVGFGGELF

V gene: TRBV5-4
D gene: TRBD1
J gene: TRBJ1-4
clone size: -
CDR3 protein: ASSSGGGEKLF

V gene: TRBV6-2/TRBV6-3
D gene: TRBD2
J gene: TRBJ2-7
clone size: -
CDR3 protein: ASSYPESGRSSYEQY

V gene: TRBV7-9
D gene: -
J gene: TRBJ2-1
clone size: -
CDR3 protein: ASRQPLAREEREQF

V gene: TRBV7-2
D gene: -
J gene: TRBJ2-1
clone size: -
CDR3 protein: ASSTTRGGPNEQF

V gene: TRBV18
D gene: TRBD1
J gene: TRBJ2-2
clone size: -
CDR3 protein: ASLETGLSGELF

V gene: TRBV12-3/TRBV12-4
D gene: -
J gene: TRBJ2-7
clone size: -
CDR3 protein: ASSSGPYEQY

V gene: TRBV5-6
D gene: -
J gene: TRBJ1-1
clone size: -
CDR3 protein: ASSLADRPNTEAF

V gene: TRBV5-1
D gene: TRBD1
J gene: TRBJ2-2
clone size: -
CDR3 protein: ASSLLTGGTGELF

V gene: TRBV4-1
D gene: -
J gene: TRBJ1-1
clone size: once
CDR3 protein: ASSQDGGYTEAF

V gene: TRBV27
D gene: -
J gene: TRBJ1-1
clone size: once
CDR3 protein: ASSTPSASTEAF

V gene: TRBV5-4
D gene: -
J gene: TRBJ2-3
clone size: -
CDR3 protein: ASSLVYTDTQY

V gene: TRBV29-1
D gene: TRBD2
J gene: TRBJ2-1
clone size: -
CDR3 protein: SVRPGLAGQSEQF

V gene: TRBV7-3
D gene: -
J gene: TRBJ2-1
clone size: -
CDR3 protein: ASSSPGLAEQF

V gene: TRBV7-3
D gene: -
J gene: TRBJ2-1
clone size: -
CDR3 protein: ASSSRRGLVNEQF

V gene: TRBV7-9
D gene: -
J gene: TRBJ1-1
clone size: -
CDR3 protein: ASSLAGGAF

V gene: TRBV10-3
D gene: -
J gene: TRBJ2-2
clone size: -
CDR3 protein: AISVPGNAGELF

V gene: TRBV7-9
D gene: -
J gene: TRBJ1-3
clone size: once
CDR3 protein: ASSFSGDRGNTIY

V gene: TRBV2
D gene: TRBD2
J gene: TRBJ2-2
clone size: -
CDR3 protein: ASSENPSGYTGELF

V gene: TRBV6-5
D gene: TRBD1
J gene: TRBJ1-1
clone size: once
CDR3 protein: ASSYRGGDTEAF

V gene: TRBV6-2/TRBV6-3
D gene: -
J gene: TRBJ2-7
clone size: -
CDR3 protein: ASSYDFRSYEQY

V gene: TRBV19
D gene: -
J gene: TRBJ2-2
clone size: -
CDR3 protein: ASSTPGRSGELF

V gene: TRBV7-9
D gene: TRBD2
J gene: TRBJ2-1
clone size: -
CDR3 protein: ASRTASGSSYNEQF

V gene: TRBV7-9
D gene: -
J gene: TRBJ1-2
clone size: -
CDR3 protein: ASSPPGRSGYT

V gene: TRBV7-8
D gene: TRBD1
J gene: TRBJ1-4
clone size: -
CDR3 protein: ASSLKRDRVNEKLF

V gene: TRBV7-3
D gene: -
J gene: TRBJ1-4
clone size: once
CDR3 protein: ASSLISKPKLF